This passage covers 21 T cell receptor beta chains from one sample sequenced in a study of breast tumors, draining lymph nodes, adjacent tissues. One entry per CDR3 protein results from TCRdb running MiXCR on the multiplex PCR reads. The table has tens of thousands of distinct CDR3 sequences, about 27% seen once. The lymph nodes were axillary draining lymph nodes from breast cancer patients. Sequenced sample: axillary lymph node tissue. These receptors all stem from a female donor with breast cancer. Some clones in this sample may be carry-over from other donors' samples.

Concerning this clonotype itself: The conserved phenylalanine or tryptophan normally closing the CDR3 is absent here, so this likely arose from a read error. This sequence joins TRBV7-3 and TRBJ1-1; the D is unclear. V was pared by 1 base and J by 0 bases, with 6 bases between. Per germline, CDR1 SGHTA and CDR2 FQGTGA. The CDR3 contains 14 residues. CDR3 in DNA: TGTGCCAGCAGCTTAATGCCAGTGAACACTGAAGCTTTCTTG. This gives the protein CASSLMPVNTEAFL.

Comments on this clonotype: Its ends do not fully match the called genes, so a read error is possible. The CDR3 loop is CAGSLGQGNSPLHF. CDR3 coding DNA: TGTGCCGGCAGCTTGGGACAGGGGAATTCACCCCTCCACTTT. V usage is TRBV5-4 and J usage is TRBJ1-6, with TRBD1 matching over 10 bases. Germline assignment: CDR1 SGHNT and CDR2 YYREEE (reference sequence). The CDR3 is made up of 14 amino acids.

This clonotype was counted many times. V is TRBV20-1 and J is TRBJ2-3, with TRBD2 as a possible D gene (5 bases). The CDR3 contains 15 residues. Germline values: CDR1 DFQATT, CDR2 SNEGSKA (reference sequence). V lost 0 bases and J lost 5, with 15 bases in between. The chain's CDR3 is CSARDFRRDKDTQYF. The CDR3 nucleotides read TGCAGTGCTAGAGATTTTCGCCGGGATAAAGATACGCAGTATTTT.

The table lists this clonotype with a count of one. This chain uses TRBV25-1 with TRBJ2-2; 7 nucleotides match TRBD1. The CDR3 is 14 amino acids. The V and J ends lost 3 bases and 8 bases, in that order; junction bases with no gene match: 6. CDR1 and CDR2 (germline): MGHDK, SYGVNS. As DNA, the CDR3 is TGTGCCAGCAGTGACCGACCACAGGGGGGGGAGCTGTTTTTT. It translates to CASSDRPQGGELFF.

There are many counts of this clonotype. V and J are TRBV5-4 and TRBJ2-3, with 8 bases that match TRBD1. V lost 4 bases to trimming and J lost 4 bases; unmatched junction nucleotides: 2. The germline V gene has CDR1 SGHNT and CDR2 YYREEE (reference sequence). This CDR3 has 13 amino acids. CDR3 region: CASSGQGPDTQYF. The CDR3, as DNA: TGTGCCAGCAGCGGACAGGGTCCAGATACGCAGTATTTT.

The CDR3 is CASSEWWPNTGELFF. The CDR3 DNA reads TGTGCCAGCAGCGAGTGGTGGCCGAACACCGGGGAGCTGTTTTTT. V is TRBV5-6 and J is TRBJ2-2; the D is unclear. The CDR3 is 15 amino acids. From germline, CDR1 is SGHDT and CDR2 YYEEEE. V was clipped by 4 bases and J by 0 bases, with 10 bases between them.

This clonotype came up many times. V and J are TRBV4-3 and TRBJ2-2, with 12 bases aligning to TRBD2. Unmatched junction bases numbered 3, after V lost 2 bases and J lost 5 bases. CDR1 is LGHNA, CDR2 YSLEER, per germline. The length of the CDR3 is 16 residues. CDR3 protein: CASSQPLAGGTGELFF. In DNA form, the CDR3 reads TGCGCCAGCAGCCAACCACTAGCGGGAGGTACCGGGGAGCTGTTTTTT.

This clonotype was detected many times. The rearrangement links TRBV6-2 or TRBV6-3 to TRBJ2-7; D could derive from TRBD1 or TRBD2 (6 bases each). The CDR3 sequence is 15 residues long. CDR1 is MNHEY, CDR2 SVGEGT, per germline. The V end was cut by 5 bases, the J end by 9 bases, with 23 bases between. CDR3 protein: CASSLGGPEVSSQYF. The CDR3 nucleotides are TGTGCCAGCAGTCTCGGGGGCCCGGAGGTAAGCTCGCAGTACTTC.

CDR3 sequence reads: CASSPPGWSSYEQYF. The CDR3 DNA reads as TGTGCCAGCAGCCCCCCAGGCTGGAGCTCCTACGAGCAGTACTTC. The J gene is TRBJ2-7, the V gene TRBV7-9, with D unclear. Per the germline V gene, CDR1 is SEHNR and CDR2 is FQNEAQ (reference sequence). V was clipped by 5 bases and J by 0 bases, with 14 bases between them. The CDR3 consists of 15 residues.

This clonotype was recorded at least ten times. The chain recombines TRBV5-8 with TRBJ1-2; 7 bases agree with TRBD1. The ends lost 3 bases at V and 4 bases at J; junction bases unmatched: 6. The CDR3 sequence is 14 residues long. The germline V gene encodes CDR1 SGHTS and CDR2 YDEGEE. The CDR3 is CASSSDRFSYGYTF. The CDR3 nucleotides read TGTGCCAGCAGCTCGGACAGGTTCTCCTATGGCTACACCTTC.

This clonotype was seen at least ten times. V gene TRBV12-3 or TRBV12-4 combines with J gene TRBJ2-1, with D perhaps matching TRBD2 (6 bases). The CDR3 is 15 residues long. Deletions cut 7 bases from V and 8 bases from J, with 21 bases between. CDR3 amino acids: CASKLAPADIDEQFF. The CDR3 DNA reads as TGTGCCAGCAAACTAGCCCCGGCAGACATCGATGAGCAGTTCTTC.

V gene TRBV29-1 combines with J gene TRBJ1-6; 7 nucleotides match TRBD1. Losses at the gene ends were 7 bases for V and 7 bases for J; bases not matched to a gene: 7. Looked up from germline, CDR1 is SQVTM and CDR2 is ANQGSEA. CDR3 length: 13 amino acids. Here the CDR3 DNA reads TGCAGCGCCCTGACAGGGCAAAATTCACCCCTCCACTTT. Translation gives CSALTGQNSPLHF.

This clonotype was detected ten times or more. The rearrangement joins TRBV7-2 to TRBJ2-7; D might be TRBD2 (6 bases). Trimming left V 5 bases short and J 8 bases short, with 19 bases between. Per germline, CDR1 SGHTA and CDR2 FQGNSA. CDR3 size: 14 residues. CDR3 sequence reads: CASSQLAGRSKQYF. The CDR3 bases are TGTGCCAGCAGCCAACTCGCCGGGAGAAGCAAGCAGTACTTC.

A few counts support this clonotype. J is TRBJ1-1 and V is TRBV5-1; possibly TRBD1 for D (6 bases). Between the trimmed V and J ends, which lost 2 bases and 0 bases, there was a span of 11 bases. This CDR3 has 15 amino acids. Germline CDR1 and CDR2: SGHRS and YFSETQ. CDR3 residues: CASSLGQIMNTEAFF. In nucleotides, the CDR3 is TGCGCCAGCAGCTTAGGACAGATCATGAACACTGAAGCTTTCTTT. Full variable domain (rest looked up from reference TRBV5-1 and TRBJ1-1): KAGVTQTPRYLIKTRGQQVTLSCSPISGHRSVSWYQQTPGQGLQFLFEYFSETQRNKGNFPGRFSGRQFSNSRSEMNVSTLELGDSALYLCASSLGQIMNTEAFFGQGTRLTVV.

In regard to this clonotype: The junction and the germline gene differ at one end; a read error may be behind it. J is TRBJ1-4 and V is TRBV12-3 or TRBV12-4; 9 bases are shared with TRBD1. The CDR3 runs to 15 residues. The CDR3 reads CASRDRGWSSERLFF. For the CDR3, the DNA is TGTGCCAGCAGGGACAGGGGTTGGAGTAGTGAAAGACTGTTTTTT.

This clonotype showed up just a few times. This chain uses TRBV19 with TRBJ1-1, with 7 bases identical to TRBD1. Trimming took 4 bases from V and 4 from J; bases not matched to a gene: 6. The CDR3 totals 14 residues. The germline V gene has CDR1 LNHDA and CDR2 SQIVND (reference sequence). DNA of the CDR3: TGTGCCAGTAGTACCGACAGGGATGGCACTGAAGCTTTCTTT. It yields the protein CASSTDRDGTEAFF.

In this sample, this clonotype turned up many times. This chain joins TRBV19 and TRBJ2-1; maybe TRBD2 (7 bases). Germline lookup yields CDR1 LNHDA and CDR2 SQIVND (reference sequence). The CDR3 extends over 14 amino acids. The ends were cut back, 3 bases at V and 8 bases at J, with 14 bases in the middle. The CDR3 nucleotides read TGTGCCAGTAGTATGGGGAGGGGGATCCATGAGCAGTTCTTC. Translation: CASSMGRGIHEQFF.

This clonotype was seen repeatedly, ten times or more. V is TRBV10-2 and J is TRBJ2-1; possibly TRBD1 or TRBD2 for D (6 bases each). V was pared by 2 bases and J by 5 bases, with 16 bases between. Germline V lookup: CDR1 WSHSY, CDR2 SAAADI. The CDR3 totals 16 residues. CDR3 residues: CASSEARLGGNNEQFF. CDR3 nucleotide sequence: TGCGCCAGCAGTGAGGCCCGACTAGGGGGGAACAATGAGCAGTTCTTC.

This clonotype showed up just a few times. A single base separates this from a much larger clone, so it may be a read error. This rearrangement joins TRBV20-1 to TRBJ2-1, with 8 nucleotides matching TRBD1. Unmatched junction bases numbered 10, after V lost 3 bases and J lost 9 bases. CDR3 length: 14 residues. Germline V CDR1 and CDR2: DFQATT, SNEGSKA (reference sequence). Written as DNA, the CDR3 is TGCAGTGCTAGTATTGGACAGGGTGTCACTGAGCAGTTCTTC. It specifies CSASIGQGVTEQFF.

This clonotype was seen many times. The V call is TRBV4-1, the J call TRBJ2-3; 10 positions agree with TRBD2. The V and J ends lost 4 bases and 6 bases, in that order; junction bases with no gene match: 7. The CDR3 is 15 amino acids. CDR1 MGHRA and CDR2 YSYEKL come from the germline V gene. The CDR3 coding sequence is TGCGCCAGCAGCCCCCGGGGTAGCGGGAGGGATACGCAGTATTTT. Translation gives CASSPRGSGRDTQYF.

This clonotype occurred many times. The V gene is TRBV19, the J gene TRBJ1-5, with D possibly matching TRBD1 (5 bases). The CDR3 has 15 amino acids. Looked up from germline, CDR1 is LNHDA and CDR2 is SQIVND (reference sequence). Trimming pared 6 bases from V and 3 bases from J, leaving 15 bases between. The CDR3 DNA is TGTGCCAGTAGCCCTGGGGCAGGTGCCAATCAGCCCCAGCATTTT. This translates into CASSPGAGANQPQHF.